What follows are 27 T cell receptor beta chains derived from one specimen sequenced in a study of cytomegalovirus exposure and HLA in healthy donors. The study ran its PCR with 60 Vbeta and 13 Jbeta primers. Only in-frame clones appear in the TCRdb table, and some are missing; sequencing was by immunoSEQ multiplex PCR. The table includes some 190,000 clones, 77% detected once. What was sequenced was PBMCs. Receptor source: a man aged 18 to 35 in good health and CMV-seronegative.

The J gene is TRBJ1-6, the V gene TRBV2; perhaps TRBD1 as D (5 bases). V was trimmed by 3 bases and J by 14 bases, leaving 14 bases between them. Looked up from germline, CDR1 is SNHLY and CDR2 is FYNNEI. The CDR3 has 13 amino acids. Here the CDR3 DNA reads TGTGCCAGCAGTGACTCCGGGGGGGGTTCCCTCCACTTT. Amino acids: CASSDSGGGSLHF.

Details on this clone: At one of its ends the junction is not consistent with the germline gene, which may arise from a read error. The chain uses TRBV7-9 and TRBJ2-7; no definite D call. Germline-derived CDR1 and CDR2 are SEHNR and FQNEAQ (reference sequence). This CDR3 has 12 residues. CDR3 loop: CSSSLAVDEQYF. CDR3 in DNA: TGTTCCAGCAGCTTAGCCGTTGACGAGCAGTACTTC.

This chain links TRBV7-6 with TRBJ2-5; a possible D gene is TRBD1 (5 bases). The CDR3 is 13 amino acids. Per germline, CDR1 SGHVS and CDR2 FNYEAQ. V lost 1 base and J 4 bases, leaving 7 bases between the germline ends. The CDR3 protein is CASSLDRGETQYF. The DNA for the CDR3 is TGTGCCAGCAGCTTAGATAGGGGAGAGACCCAGTACTTC.

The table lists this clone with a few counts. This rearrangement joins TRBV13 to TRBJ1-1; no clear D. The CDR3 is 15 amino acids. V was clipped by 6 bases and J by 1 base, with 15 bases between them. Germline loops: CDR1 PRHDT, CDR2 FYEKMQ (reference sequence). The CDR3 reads CASSFKQGRNTEAFF. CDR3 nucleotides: TGTGCCAGCAGTTTCAAGCAAGGGAGGAACACTGAAGCTTTCTTT.

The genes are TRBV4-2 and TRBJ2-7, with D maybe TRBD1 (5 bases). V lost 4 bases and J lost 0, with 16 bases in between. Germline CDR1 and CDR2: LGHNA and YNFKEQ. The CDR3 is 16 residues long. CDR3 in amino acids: CASSPEETASSYEQYF. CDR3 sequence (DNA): TGTGCCAGCAGCCCAGAAGAGACAGCCAGCTCCTACGAGCAGTACTTC.

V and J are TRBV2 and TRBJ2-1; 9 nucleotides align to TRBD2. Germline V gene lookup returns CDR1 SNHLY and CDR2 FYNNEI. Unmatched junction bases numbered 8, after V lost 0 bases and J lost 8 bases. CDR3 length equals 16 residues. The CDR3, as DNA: TGTGCCAGCAGTGAAGCCCGCGGGGGGGCCGCCGATGAGCAGTTCTTC. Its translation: CASSEARGGAADEQFF.

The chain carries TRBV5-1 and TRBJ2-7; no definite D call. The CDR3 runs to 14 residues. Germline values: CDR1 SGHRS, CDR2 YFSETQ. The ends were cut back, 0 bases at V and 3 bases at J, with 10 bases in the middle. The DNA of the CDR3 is TGCGCCAGCAGCTTGGGTCCACCGGGCTACGAGCAGTACTTC. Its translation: CASSLGPPGYEQYF.

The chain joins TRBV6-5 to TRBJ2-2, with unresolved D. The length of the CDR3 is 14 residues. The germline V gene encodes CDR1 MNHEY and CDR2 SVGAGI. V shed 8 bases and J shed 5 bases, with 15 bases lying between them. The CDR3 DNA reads TGTGCCAGCCGAGCGTTCGAGGAGACCGGGGAGCTGTTTTTT. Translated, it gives CASRAFEETGELFF.

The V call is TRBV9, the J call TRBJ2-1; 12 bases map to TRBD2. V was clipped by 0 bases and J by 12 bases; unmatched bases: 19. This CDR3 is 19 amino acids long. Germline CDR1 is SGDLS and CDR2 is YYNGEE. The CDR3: CASSVAWNPTSGSLLGQFF. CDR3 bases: TGTGCCAGCAGCGTAGCGTGGAACCCGACTAGCGGGAGCCTCTTGGGGCAGTTCTTC.

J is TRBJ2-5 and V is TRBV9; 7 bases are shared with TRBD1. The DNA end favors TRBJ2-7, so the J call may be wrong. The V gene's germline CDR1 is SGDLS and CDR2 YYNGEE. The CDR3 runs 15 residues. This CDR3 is CASSVEEGGPYEQYF. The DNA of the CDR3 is TGTGCCAGCAGCGTAGAAGAAGGGGGCCCCTACGAGCAGTACTTC.

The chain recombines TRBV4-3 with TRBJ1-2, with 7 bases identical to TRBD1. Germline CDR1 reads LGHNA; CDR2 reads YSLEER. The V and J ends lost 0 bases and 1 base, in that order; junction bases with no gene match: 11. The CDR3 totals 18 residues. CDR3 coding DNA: TGCGCCAGCAGCCAAGATCGGACGGGGACAGCCTATAACTATGGCTACACCTTC. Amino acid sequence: CASSQDRTGTAYNYGYTF.

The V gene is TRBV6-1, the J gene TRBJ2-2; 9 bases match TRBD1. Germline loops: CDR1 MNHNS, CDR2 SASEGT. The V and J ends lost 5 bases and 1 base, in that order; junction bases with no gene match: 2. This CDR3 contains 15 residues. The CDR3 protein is CASSRQGENTGELFF. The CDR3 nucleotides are TGTGCCAGCAGTAGACAGGGGGAGAACACCGGGGAGCTGTTTTTT.

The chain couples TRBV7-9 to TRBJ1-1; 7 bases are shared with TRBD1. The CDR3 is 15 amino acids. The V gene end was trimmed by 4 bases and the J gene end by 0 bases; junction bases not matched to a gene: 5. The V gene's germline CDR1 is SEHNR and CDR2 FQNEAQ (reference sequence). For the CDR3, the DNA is TGTGCCAGCAGCTCTCGGGACAGCATGAACACTGAAGCTTTCTTT. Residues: CASSSRDSMNTEAFF. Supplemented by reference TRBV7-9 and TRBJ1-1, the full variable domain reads DTGVSQNPRHKITKRGQNVTFRCDPISEHNRLYWYRQTLGQGPEFLTYFQNEAQLEKSRLLSDRFSAERPKGSFSTLEIQRTEQGDSAMYLCASSSRDSMNTEAFFGQGTRLTVV.

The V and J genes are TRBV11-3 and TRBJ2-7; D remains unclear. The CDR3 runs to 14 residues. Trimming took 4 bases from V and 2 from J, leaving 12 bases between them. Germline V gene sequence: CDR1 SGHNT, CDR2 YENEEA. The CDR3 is CASSSRLLPYEQYF. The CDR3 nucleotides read TGTGCCAGCAGCTCGAGGCTGCTGCCCTACGAGCAGTACTTC.

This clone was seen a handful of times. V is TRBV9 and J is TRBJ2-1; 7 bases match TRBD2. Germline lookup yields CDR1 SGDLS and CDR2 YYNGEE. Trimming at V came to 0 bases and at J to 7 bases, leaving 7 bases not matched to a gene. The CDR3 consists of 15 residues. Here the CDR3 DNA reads TGTGCCAGCAGCGTAGACGGACTAGGGTGGAATGAGCAGTTCTTC. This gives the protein CASSVDGLGWNEQFF.

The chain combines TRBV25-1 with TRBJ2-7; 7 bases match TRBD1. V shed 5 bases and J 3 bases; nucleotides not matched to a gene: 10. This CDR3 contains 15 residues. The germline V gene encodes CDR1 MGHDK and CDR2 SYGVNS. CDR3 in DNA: TGTGCCAGCAGTTTATCCGGGACAGCTAACTACGAGCAGTACTTC. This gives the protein CASSLSGTANYEQYF.

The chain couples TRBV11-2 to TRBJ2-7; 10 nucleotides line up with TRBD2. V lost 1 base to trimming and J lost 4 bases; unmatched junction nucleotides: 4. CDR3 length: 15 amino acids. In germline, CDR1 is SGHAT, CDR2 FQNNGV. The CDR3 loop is CASSLAASGSYEQYF. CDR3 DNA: TGTGCCAGCAGCTTAGCGGCTAGCGGGAGTTACGAGCAGTACTTC.

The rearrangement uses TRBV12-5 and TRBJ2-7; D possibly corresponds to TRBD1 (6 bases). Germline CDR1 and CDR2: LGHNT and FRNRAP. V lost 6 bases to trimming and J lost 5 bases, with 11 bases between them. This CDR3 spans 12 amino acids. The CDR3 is CASGQGPDEQYF. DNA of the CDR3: TGTGCTAGTGGACAGGGTCCCGACGAGCAGTACTTC.

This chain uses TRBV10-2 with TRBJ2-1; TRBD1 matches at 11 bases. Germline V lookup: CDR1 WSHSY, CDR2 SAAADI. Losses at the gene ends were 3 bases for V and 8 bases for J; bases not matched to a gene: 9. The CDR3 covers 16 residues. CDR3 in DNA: TGCGCCAGCAGTGATTTCGTGGGGACAGGGGGTGATGAGCAGTTCTTC. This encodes CASSDFVGTGGDEQFF.

Here the CDR3 reads CASSQTSVSYNEQFF. Here the CDR3 DNA reads TGTGCCAGCAGCCAAACTAGCGTCTCCTACAATGAGCAGTTCTTC. This chain joins TRBV5-4 and TRBJ2-1; 7 bases map to TRBD2. Germline assignment: CDR1 SGHNT and CDR2 YYREEE (reference sequence). This CDR3 has 15 residues. Trimming at V came to 4 bases and at J to 0 bases, leaving 4 bases not matched to a gene. The full variable domain, its missing parts supplied by reference TRBV5-4 and TRBJ2-1, is ETGVTQSPTHLIKTRGQQVTLRCSSQSGHNTVSWYQQALGQGPQFIFQYYREEENGRGNFPPRFSGLQFPNYSSELNVNALELDDSALYLCASSQTSVSYNEQFFGPGTRLTVL.

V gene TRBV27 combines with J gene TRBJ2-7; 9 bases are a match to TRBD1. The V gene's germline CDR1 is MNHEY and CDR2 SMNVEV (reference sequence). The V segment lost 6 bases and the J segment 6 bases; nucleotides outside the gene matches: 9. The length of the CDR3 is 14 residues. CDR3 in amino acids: CASSSTGTGSEQYF. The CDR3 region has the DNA TGTGCCAGCAGCTCAACCGGGACAGGGAGCGAGCAGTACTTC.

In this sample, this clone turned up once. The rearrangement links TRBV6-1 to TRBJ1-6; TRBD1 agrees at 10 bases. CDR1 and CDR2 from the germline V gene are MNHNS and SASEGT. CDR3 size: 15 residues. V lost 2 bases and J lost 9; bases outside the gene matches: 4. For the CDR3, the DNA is TGTGCCAGCAGTGAATGGGGGACAGGGGTTTCACCCCTCCACTTT. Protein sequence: CASSEWGTGVSPLHF.

The chain's CDR3 is CASSLEGVQETQYF. The CDR3 DNA reads TGTGCCAGCAGCTTAGAAGGGGTCCAAGAGACCCAGTACTTC. The V gene is TRBV11-3, the J gene TRBJ2-5, with TRBD1 as a possible D gene (5 bases). Looked up from germline, CDR1 is SGHNT and CDR2 is YENEEA. V was trimmed by 0 bases and J by 1 base, leaving 6 bases between them. The CDR3 is 14 residues long.

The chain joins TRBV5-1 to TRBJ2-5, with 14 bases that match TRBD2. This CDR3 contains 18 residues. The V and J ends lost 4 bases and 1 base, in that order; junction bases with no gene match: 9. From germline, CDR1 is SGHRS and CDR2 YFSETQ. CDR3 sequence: CASSEGTSGSGSQETQYF. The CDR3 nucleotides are TGCGCCAGCAGCGAAGGGACTAGCGGGAGTGGGTCCCAAGAGACCCAGTACTTC.

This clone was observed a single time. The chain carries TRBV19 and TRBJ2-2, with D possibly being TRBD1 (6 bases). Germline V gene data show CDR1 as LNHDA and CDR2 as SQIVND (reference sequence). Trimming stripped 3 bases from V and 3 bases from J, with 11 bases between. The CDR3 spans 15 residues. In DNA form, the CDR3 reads TGTGCCAGTAGTATTAACAGGGATGACACCGGGGAGCTGTTTTTT. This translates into CASSINRDDTGELFF.

CDR3 bases: TGTGCCAGCAGTTACCCCGAGGGCAGCGGCTATGGCTACACCTTC. It is translated as CASSYPEGSGYGYTF. This rearrangement joins TRBV28 to TRBJ1-2; D is unclear. CDR1 is MDHEN, CDR2 SYDVKM, per germline. The CDR3 covers 15 residues. Deletions cut 4 bases from V and 4 bases from J, with 16 bases between.

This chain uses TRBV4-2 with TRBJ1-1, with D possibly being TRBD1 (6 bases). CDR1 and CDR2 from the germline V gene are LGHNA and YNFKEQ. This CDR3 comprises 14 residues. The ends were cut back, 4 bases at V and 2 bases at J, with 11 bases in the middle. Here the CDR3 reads CASSLSGGNTEAFF. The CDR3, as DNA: TGTGCCAGCAGCCTGAGTGGGGGCAACACTGAAGCTTTCTTT.